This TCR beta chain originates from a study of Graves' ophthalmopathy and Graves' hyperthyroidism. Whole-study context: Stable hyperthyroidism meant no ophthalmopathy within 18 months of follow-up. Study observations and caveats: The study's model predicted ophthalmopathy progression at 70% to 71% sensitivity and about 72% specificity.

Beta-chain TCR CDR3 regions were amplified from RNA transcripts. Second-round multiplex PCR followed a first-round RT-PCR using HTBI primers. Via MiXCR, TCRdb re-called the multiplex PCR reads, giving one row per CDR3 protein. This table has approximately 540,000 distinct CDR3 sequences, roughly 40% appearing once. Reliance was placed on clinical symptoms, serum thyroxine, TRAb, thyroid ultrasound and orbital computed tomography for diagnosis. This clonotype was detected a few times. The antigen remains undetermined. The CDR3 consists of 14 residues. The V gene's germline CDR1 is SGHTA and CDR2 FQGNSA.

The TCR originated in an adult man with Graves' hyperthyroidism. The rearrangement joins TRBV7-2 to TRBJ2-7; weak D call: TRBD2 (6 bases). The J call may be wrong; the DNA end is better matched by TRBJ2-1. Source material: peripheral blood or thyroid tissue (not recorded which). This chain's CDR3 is CASSLGLIGDEQFF. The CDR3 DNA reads TGTGCCAGCAGCTTGGGACTCATAGGCGATGAGCAGTTCTTC.